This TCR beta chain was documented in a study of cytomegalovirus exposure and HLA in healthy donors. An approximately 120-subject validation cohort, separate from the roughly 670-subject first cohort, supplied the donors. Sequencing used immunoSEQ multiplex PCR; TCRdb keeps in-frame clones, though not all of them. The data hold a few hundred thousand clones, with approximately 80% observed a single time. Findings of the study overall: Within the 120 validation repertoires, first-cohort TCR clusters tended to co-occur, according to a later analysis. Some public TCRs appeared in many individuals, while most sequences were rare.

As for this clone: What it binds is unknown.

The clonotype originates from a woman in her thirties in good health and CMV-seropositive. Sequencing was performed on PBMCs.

CDR3 region: CASSYGLWRNTGELFF. CDR3 DNA sequence: TGTGCCAGCAGTTACGGTCTATGGAGGAACACCGGGGAGCTGTTTTTT. The chain is built from TRBV6-5 and TRBJ2-2; D gene uncertain. Germline V gene lookup returns CDR1 MNHEY and CDR2 SVGAGI. The CDR3 contains 16 residues. Trimming shortened V by 2 bases and J by 1 base, and 11 bases separated the two germline ends.